There are many counts of the clone carrying this T cell receptor (beta chain). The data are from a study of T cell repertoires in cytomegalovirus infection. Looking at the study overall: Both CMV infection and a matching HLA type were indicated by public TCR beta signatures.

V was clipped by 2 bases and J by 5 bases, with 9 bases between them. The CDR3 is 14 amino acids. Germline CDR1 MNHEY, CDR2 SVGAGI. TCRdb processed the reads anew with MiXCR; each CDR3 protein has one entry. The sample consists of around 210,000 distinct CDR3 sequences, 6% to 8% of them appearing once. The V and J genes are TRBV6-5 and TRBJ2-2; unclear D gene. Sequencing was done on a sample of PBMCs. This sequence was found in a human donor in good health (CMV status not recorded). Some clones in this sample may be carry-over from other donors' samples. Here the CDR3 reads CASSYGGSTGELFF. CDR3 DNA: TGTGCCAGCAGTTACGGCGGATCGACCGGGGAGCTGTTTTTT.